What follows are 7 T cell receptor beta chains derived from one specimen sequenced in a study of CD8+CD57+ T cells in acquired aplastic anemia. Template material for TCR beta VDJ and CDR3 profiling consisted of genomic DNA. TCRdb re-derived calls from the reads in MiXCR, one entry per CDR3 protein. The sample shows a few hundred thousand distinct CDR3 sequences, 55% to 75% of them seen only once. What was sequenced was sorted CD4+, CD8+, or CD8+CD57+ T cells (not recorded which) from PBMCs. These receptors came from a human donor in good health, serving as a control.

In the case of this clonotype: The missing conserved phenylalanine or tryptophan at the end of this CDR3 makes a read error likely. The DNA is left out, because the CDR3 cannot be placed on it with certainty; the CDR3 is given as TCRdb lists it. The rearrangement links TRBV2 to TRBJ1-4; the table's D call, TRBD1, was not checked against the DNA. Germline V gene lookup returns CDR1 SNHLY and CDR2 FYNNEI. The CDR3 is 14 amino acids long, termini counted. The CDR3 sequence is CASRGGGVNANVLT.

At least ten counts were recorded for this clonotype. The chain joins TRBV11-2 to TRBJ1-1; no reliable D call. The CDR3 runs to 14 residues. Per germline, CDR1 SGHAT and CDR2 FQNNGV. V was pared by 1 base and J by 1 base, with 7 bases between. CDR3 loop: CASSLGISNTEAFF. DNA of the CDR3: TGTGCCAGCAGCTTAGGCATATCGAACACTGAAGCTTTCTTT.

V is TRBV12-3 or TRBV12-4 and J is TRBJ2-7; 12 nucleotides line up with TRBD1. The V gene end was trimmed by 10 bases and the J gene end by 5 bases; junction bases not matched to a gene: 6. The CDR3 is 13 amino acids. CDR3 protein: CATTGTGGDEQYF. DNA of the CDR3: TGTGCCACCACCGGGACAGGGGGCGACGAGCAGTACTTC.

The chain links TRBV4-2 to TRBJ1-5, with a possible D match to TRBD1 (5 bases). V lost 0 bases to trimming and J lost 1 base, with 7 bases between them. Germline-derived CDR1 and CDR2 are LGHNA and YNFKEQ. This CDR3 has 15 amino acids. Written as DNA, the CDR3 is TGTGCCAGCAGCCAAGACGGGGCAAGCAATCAGCCCCAGCATTTT. It specifies CASSQDGASNQPQHF.

The J gene is TRBJ2-1, the V gene TRBV29-1; maybe TRBD1 (5 bases). Germline loops: CDR1 SQVTM, CDR2 ANQGSEA. The CDR3 sequence is 14 residues long. V lost 5 bases, J lost 3 bases, and 14 bases lay in between. CDR3 sequence (DNA): TGCAGCGTTCAAGGCAGGGCGCTCTACAATGAGCAGTTCTTC. It encodes CSVQGRALYNEQFF.

The rearrangement joins TRBV5-1 to TRBJ1-1; D may be TRBD1 (5 bases). V lost 5 bases and J lost 5, with 13 bases in between. The CDR3 is 13 amino acids. CDR1 is SGHRS and CDR2 is YFSETQ in the germline V gene. The CDR3 spells CASRQATGTEAFF. The CDR3 DNA follows: TGCGCCAGCAGACAGGCCACGGGGACTGAAGCTTTCTTT. Supplemented by reference TRBV5-1 and TRBJ1-1, the full variable domain reads KAGVTQTPRYLIKTRGQQVTLSCSPISGHRSVSWYQQTPGQGLQFLFEYFSETQRNKGNFPGRFSGRQFSNSRSEMNVSTLELGDSALYLCASRQATGTEAFFGQGTRLTVV.

The table lists this clonotype with many counts. This chain links TRBV29-1 with TRBJ2-5; D remains ambiguous. The CDR3 consists of 9 residues. The germline CDR1 and CDR2 sequences are SQVTM and ANQGSEA. The V end was cut by 4 bases, the J end by 5 bases, with 2 bases between. The CDR3 sequence: CSVGETQYF. CDR3 nucleotides: TGCAGCGTTGGCGAGACCCAGTACTTC. Supplemented by reference TRBV29-1 and TRBJ2-5, the full variable domain reads SAVISQKPSRDICQRGTSLTIQCQVDSQVTMMFWYRQQPGQSLTLIATANQGSEATYESGFVIDKFPISRPNLTFSTLTVSNMSPEDSSIYLCSVGETQYFGPGTRLLVL.